This T cell receptor (beta chain) was sequenced in a study of Graves' ophthalmopathy and Graves' hyperthyroidism. V was pared by 5 bases and J by 3 bases, with 23 bases between. The germline V gene encodes CDR1 SGHVS and CDR2 FQNEAQ. This CDR3 contains 17 residues. In its sample, this clonotype was seen many times. RNA served as the template for amplifying TCR beta CDR3 regions. The first round was an RT-PCR with HTBI primers, and the second round was a multiplex PCR. One entry per CDR3 protein results from TCRdb running MiXCR on the multiplex PCR reads. The sample includes about 550,000 distinct CDR3 sequences, approximately 37% seen only once; the top ten take approximately 4.1%.

This receptor was taken from an adult man with Graves' hyperthyroidism. Material for sequencing was peripheral blood or thyroid tissue (not recorded which). The chain recombines TRBV7-8 with TRBJ2-7, with a weak D call TRBD1 (6 bases). Here the CDR3 DNA reads TGTGCCAGCAGCCCTTTTGTCCGGACAGTTCCTAACTACGAGCAGTACTTC. This sequence encodes CASSPFVRTVPNYEQYF.